This TCR beta chain was documented in a study of T cell responses to AZD1222 COVID-19 vaccine. The repertoire was sequenced with immunoSEQ multiplex PCR; TCRdb's copy has only in-frame clones and lacks some. This table has roughly 100,000 clones, approximately 89% appearing once. The sequence was collected from an adult who received the AZD1222 COVID-19 vaccine. Material: peripheral blood, obtained 28 days after the second AZD1222 dose.

DNA of the CDR3: TGTGCCAGCTCACAACAGGGAAGCAATCAGCCCCAGCATTTT. This gives the protein CASSQQGSNQPQHF. This chain connects TRBV18 to TRBJ1-5; D may be TRBD1 (6 bases). V lost 4 bases and J lost 1, with 8 bases in between. This CDR3 is built from 14 residues. Germline CDR1 is KGHSH and CDR2 is LQKENI. The whole variable domain, remainder taken from reference TRBV18 and TRBJ1-5, is NAGVMQNPRHLVRRRGQEARLRCSPMKGHSHVYWYRQLPEEGLKFMVYLQKENIIDESGMPKERFSAEFPKEGPSILRIQQVVRGDSAAYFCASSQQGSNQPQHFGDGTRLSIL.